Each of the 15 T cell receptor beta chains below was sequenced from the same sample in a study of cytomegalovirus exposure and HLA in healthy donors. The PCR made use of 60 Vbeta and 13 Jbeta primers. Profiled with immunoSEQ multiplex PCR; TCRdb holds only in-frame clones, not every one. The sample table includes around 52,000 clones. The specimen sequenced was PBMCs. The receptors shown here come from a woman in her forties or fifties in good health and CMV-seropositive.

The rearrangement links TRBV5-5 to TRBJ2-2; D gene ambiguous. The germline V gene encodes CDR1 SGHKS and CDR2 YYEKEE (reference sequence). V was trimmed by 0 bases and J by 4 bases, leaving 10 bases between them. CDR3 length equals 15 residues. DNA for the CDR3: TGTGCCAGCAGCTTGGACCAGGTCGGCACCGGGGAGCTGTTTTTT. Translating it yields CASSLDQVGTGELFF.

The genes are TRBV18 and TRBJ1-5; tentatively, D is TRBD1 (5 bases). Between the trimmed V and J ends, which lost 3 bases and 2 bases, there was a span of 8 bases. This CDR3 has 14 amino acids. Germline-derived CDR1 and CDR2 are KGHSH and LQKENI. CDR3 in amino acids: CASSPGGGNQPQHF. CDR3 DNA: TGTGCCAGCTCACCGGGGGGTGGCAATCAGCCCCAGCATTTT. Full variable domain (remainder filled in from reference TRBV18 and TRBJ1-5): NAGVMQNPRHLVRRRGQEARLRCSPMKGHSHVYWYRQLPEEGLKFMVYLQKENIIDESGMPKERFSAEFPKEGPSILRIQQVVRGDSAAYFCASSPGGGNQPQHFGDGTRLSIL.

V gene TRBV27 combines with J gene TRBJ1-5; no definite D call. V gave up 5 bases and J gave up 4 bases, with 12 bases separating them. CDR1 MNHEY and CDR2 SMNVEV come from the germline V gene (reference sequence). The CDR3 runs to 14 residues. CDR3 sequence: CASSPGVGNQPQHF. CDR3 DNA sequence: TGTGCCAGCAGTCCGGGAGTAGGGAATCAGCCCCAGCATTTT.

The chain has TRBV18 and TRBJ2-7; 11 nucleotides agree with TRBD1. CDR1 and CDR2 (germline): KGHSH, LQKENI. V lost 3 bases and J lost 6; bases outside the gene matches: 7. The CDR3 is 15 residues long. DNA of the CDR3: TGTGCCAGCTCACCTCCCGGGACAGGGGGTACCGAGCAGTACTTC. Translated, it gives CASSPPGTGGTEQYF.

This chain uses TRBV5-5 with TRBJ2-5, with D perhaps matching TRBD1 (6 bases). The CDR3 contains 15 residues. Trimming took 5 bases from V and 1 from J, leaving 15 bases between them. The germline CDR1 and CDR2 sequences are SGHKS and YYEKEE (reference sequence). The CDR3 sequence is CASRNEQGRQETQYF. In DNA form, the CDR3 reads TGTGCCAGCAGGAACGAACAGGGACGCCAAGAGACCCAGTACTTC.

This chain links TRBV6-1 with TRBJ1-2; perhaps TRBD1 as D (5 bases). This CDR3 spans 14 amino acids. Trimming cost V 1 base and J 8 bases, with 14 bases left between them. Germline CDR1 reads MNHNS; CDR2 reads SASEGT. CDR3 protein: CASSEEGRVQGYTF. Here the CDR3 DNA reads TGTGCCAGCAGTGAAGAGGGCAGGGTGCAAGGCTACACCTTC.

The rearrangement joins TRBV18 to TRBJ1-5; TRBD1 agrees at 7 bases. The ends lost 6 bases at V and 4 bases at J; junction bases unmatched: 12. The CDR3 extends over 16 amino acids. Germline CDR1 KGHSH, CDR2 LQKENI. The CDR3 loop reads CASSLSNRGENQPQHF. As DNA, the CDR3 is TGTGCCAGCTCTCTAAGTAACAGGGGCGAGAATCAGCCCCAGCATTTT.

The CDR3 spells CASSLAKGEANEKLFF. For the CDR3, the DNA is TGCGCCAGCAGCTTGGCAAAGGGGGAAGCTAATGAAAAACTGTTTTTT. The V call is TRBV5-1, the J call TRBJ1-4; D possibly corresponds to TRBD1 (6 bases). Trimming shortened V by 0 bases and J by 3 bases, and 12 bases separated the two germline ends. CDR3 size: 16 residues. CDR1 SGHRS and CDR2 YFSETQ come from the germline V gene. Complete variable domain (other parts from reference TRBV5-1 and TRBJ1-4): KAGVTQTPRYLIKTRGQQVTLSCSPISGHRSVSWYQQTPGQGLQFLFEYFSETQRNKGNFPGRFSGRQFSNSRSEMNVSTLELGDSALYLCASSLAKGEANEKLFFGSGTQLSVL.

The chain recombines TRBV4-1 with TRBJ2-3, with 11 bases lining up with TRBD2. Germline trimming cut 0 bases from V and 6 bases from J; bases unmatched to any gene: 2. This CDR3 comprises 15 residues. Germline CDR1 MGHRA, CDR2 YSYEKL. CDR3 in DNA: TGCGCCAGCAGCCAAGAGAGGACTAGCGGGGATACGCAGTATTTT. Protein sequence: CASSQERTSGDTQYF.

CDR3 DNA: TGTGCCAGCAGCTTATGGACAGGGGGTGTCACTGAAGCTTTCTTT. This sequence encodes CASSLWTGGVTEAFF. The V and J genes are TRBV7-2 and TRBJ1-1, with 10 bases matching TRBD1. The CDR3 runs 15 residues. Germline lookup yields CDR1 SGHTA and CDR2 FQGNSA. J gave up 4 bases and V 2 bases, and 4 bases lay outside the gene matches.

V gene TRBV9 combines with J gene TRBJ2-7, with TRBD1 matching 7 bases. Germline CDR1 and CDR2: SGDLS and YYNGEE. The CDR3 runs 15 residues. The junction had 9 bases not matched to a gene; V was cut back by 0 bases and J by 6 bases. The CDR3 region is CASSVGPGGWGEQYF. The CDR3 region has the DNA TGTGCCAGCAGCGTAGGGCCAGGGGGTTGGGGCGAGCAGTACTTC.

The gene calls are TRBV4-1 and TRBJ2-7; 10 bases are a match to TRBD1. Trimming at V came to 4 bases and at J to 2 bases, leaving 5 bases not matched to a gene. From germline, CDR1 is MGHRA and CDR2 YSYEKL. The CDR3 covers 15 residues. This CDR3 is CASSPGQGGTYEQYF. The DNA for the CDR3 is TGCGCCAGCAGCCCAGGACAGGGGGGGACCTACGAGCAGTACTTC.

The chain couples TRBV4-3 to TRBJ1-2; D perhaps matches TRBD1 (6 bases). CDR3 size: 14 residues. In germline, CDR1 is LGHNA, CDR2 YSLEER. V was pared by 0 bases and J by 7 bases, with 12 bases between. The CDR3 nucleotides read TGCGCCAGCAGCCAAGAGGGGGCCAAGGGTGGCTACACCTTC. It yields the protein CASSQEGAKGGYTF.

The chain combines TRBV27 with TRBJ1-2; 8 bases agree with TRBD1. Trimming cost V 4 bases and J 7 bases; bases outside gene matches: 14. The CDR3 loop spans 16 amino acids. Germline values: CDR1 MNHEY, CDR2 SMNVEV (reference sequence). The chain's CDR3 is CASSSRTGRFFAGYTF. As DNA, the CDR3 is TGTGCCAGCAGTTCTCGGACAGGGAGGTTTTTTGCTGGCTACACCTTC.

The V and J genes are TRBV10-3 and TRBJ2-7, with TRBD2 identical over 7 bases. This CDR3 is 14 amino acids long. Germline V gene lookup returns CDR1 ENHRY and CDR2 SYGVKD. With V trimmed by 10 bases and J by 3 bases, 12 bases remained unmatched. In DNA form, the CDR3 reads TGTGCCAGCAGGGCTGGGTCGGGAGGCTACGAGCAGTACTTC. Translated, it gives CASRAGSGGYEQYF.